This record covers a single T cell receptor (beta chain). The data belong to a study of T cell changes during pregnancy in multiple sclerosis. Per the germline V gene, CDR1 is SGHTA and CDR2 is FQGTGA. The CDR3 runs 9 residues. Trimming pared 8 bases from V and 8 bases from J, leaving 6 bases between. The repertoire was sequenced with immunoSEQ multiplex PCR; TCRdb's copy has only in-frame clones and lacks some. The table shows over 70,000 clones, with over 80% occurring only once. The rearrangement joins TRBV7-3 to TRBJ1-1; tentative D call: TRBD1 (5 bases). The clonotype was recovered from a female donor with multiple sclerosis, enrolled in a pregnancy study. The sequences come from peripheral blood, collected in the first trimester of pregnancy. The CDR3 reads CASRGEAFF. CDR3 nucleotides: TGTGCCAGCCGGGGGGAAGCTTTCTTT. Based on the CDR3 plus reference TRBV7-3 and TRBJ1-1, the full variable domain is GAGVSQTPSNKVTEKGKYVELRCDPISGHTALYWYRQSLGQGPEFLIYFQGTGAADDSGLPNDRFFAVRPEGSVSTLKIQRTERGDSAVYLCASRGEAFFGQGTRLTVV.